This entry is about one T cell receptor beta chain. Its antigen remains unknown. This sample was taken from a study of T cells in Graves' hyperthyroidism and ophthalmopathy. Overall study context: Pretreatment peripheral blood was obtained at initial diagnosis. The study, taken as a whole, reports: Most thyroid clonotypes expanded above 0.001 appeared in blood too.

CDR3 length equals 15 residues. Germline values: CDR1 SNHLY, CDR2 FYNNEI. Germline trimming cut 7 bases from V and 5 bases from J; bases unmatched to any gene: 13. Template material for amplifying TCR beta CDR3 regions consisted of RNA transcripts. HTBI primers were the set used in a first-round RT-PCR of the TCR CDR3. TCRdb used MiXCR to reprocess the multiplex PCR reads, holding one entry per CDR3 protein. The table records over 700,000 distinct CDR3 sequences, roughly a sixth of them present only once. The sample comprised blood. The V and J genes are TRBV2 and TRBJ2-7; 8 nucleotides agree with TRBD1. This TCR was sampled from a woman aged 45-65 years with Graves' hyperthyroidism that later progressed to Graves' ophthalmopathy. The CDR3 loop is CASIPPGQVPNEQYF. The CDR3 bases are TGTGCCAGCATTCCGCCGGGACAGGTCCCGAACGAGCAGTACTTC.